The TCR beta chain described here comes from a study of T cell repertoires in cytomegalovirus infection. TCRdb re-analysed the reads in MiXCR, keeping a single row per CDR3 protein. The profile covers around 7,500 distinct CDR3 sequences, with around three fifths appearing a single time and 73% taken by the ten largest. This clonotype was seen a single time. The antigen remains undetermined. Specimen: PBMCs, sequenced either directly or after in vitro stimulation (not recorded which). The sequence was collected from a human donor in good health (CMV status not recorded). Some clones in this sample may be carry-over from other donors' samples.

The CDR3 DNA sequence: TGCAGTGCTAGAGGCTACGAGGAGGGGGCGACGTTCAACTATGGCTACACCTTC. It encodes CSARGYEEGATFNYGYTF. The chain couples TRBV20-1 to TRBJ1-2; 7 positions match TRBD1. This CDR3 is 18 amino acids long. Germline-derived CDR1 and CDR2 are DFQATT and SNEGSKA (reference sequence). V was clipped by 1 base and J by 2 bases; unmatched bases: 16.